The 28 T cell receptor beta chains presented below share a single source sample, sequenced in a study of breast tumors, draining lymph nodes, adjacent tissues. The lymph nodes were axillary draining lymph nodes from breast cancer patients. TCRdb reprocessed the multiplex PCR reads via MiXCR and lists one record per CDR3 protein. Altogether some 100,000 distinct CDR3 sequences are present, 21% being singletons, with the ten largest covering around 1.2%. The sample consisted of axillary lymph node tissue. These receptors were taken from a female donor with breast cancer. Some clones in this sample may be carry-over from other donors' samples.

Note on this clonotype: A read error may explain this, as a much larger clone is one base away. The conserved final phenylalanine or tryptophan is absent from the CDR3, which likely points to a read error. The V call is TRBV7-9, the J call TRBJ1-5, with D hard to call. Germline V gene lookup returns CDR1 SEHNR and CDR2 FQNEAQ (reference sequence). The CDR3 has 14 amino acids. V was pared by 5 bases and J by 7 bases, with 15 bases between. In nucleotides, the CDR3 is TGTGCCAGCAGCGGAGATCGGGTGTACCAGCCCCAGCATTCT. Encoded protein: CASSGDRVYQPQHS.

This clonotype was detected ten times or more. The chain has TRBV6-4 and TRBJ1-3; a weak D match, TRBD1 (5 bases). Germline CDR1 and CDR2: MRHNA and SNTAGT. Trimming stripped 8 bases from V and 1 base from J, with 15 bases between. The CDR3 is 15 residues long. The DNA for the CDR3 is TGTGCCAGCCCGTGGGGGTCAGGGTCTGGAAACACCATATATTTT. Its translation is CASPWGSGSGNTIYF.

The table lists this clonotype with many counts. This chain uses TRBV3-1 with TRBJ2-7; 10 bases align to TRBD2. The germline CDR1 and CDR2 sequences are LGHDT and YNNKEL (reference sequence). This CDR3 contains 15 residues. Trimming at V came to 5 bases and at J to 2 bases, leaving 6 bases not matched to a gene. The DNA of the CDR3 is TGTGCCAGCAGCTCCGGGACTAGCGTTACCTACGAGCAGTACTTC. It translates to CASSSGTSVTYEQYF.

At least ten counts were recorded for this clonotype. V and J are TRBV19 and TRBJ2-1; D tentatively reads TRBD1 or TRBD2 (5 bases each). Germline V gene lookup returns CDR1 LNHDA and CDR2 SQIVND (reference sequence). Trimming removed 4 bases from V and 1 base from J, with 17 bases in between. The CDR3 covers 17 residues. The chain's CDR3 is CASSKVGAVRSYNEQFF. The CDR3 DNA is TGTGCCAGTAGTAAAGTCGGGGCAGTCAGGTCCTACAATGAGCAGTTCTTC.

This clonotype occurred a few times. The V gene is TRBV11-2, the J gene TRBJ1-2; no reliable D call. Trimming removed 5 bases at V and 4 bases at J, with 20 bases between. Looked up from germline, CDR1 is SGHAT and CDR2 is FQNNGV. CDR3 size: 16 residues. DNA of the CDR3: TGTGCCAGCAGCCCCCGGGAGAGGATAGCTGCCTATGGCTACACCTTC. This translates into CASSPRERIAAYGYTF.

Notes on this clonotype: A much larger clone lies one base from this, so it may be a read error. The V call is TRBV7-2, the J call TRBJ1-6, with D perhaps TRBD1 (5 bases). Germline CDR1 is SGHTA and CDR2 is FQGNSA. CDR3 length: 14 amino acids. This CDR3 reads CASSLPGYNSPRHF. CDR3 DNA sequence: TGTGCCAGCAGCTTACCAGGGTATAATTCACCCCGCCACTTT.

This clonotype appeared a few times. V and J are TRBV28 and TRBJ1-5; 7 bases agree with TRBD1. Trimming at V came to 6 bases and at J to 4 bases, leaving 9 bases not matched to a gene. The CDR3 is 15 amino acids. Germline CDR1 is MDHEN and CDR2 is SYDVKM. The CDR3 loop reads CASSLIQGSNQPQHF. Here the CDR3 DNA reads TGTGCCAGCAGCCTAATACAGGGGAGTAATCAGCCCCAGCATTTT.

This sequence joins TRBV28 and TRBJ1-5; D is perhaps TRBD1 (5 bases). The CDR3 contains 14 residues. V lost 6 bases and J 7 bases, leaving 16 bases between the germline ends. From germline, CDR1 is MDHEN and CDR2 SYDVKM. The CDR3 coding sequence is TGTGCCAGCAGCCCGCAGGTGGAGGGGCAGCCCCAGCATTTT. This sequence encodes CASSPQVEGQPQHF.

This clonotype has only a few counts. V gene TRBV7-9 combines with J gene TRBJ1-1; D is perhaps TRBD1 (5 bases). Germline V gives CDR1 SEHNR, CDR2 FQNEAQ (reference sequence). CDR3 length: 15 residues. V lost 4 bases to trimming and J lost 0 bases, with 12 bases between them. CDR3 DNA sequence: TGTGCCAGCAGCTGGGGAGGGACGGTGAACACTGAAGCTTTCTTT. It yields the protein CASSWGGTVNTEAFF.

The chain is built from TRBV4-1 and TRBJ2-1, with unresolved D. Germline assignment: CDR1 MGHRA and CDR2 YSYEKL. Trimming took off 3 bases at V and 2 bases at J, with 17 bases between the two ends. CDR3 length: 17 residues. The chain's CDR3 is CASSHSPLQPAYNEQFF. The CDR3, as DNA: TGCGCCAGCAGCCACTCCCCTCTGCAGCCAGCCTACAATGAGCAGTTCTTC.

For this clonotype: A much larger clone differs by one base, so this may be a read error. This chain connects TRBV18 to TRBJ2-5, with D possibly matching TRBD1 (6 bases). Per the germline V gene, CDR1 is KGHSH and CDR2 is LQKENI. The CDR3 spans 15 residues. The V end lost 6 bases, the J end lost 1 base, and 15 bases lay between the germline ends. In nucleotides, the CDR3 is TGTGCCAGCTCGGGGAAAGGGGACACCCAAGAGACCCAGTACTTC. Its protein product is CASSGKGDTQETQYF.

This clonotype was recorded at least ten times. The genes are TRBV2 and TRBJ2-7, with 9 positions matching TRBD1. Per germline, CDR1 SNHLY and CDR2 FYNNEI. This CDR3 comprises 15 residues. V lost 8 bases and J lost 2; bases outside the gene matches: 10. This chain's CDR3 is CASQRSGTGTYEQYF. CDR3 DNA: TGTGCCAGCCAGAGGTCCGGGACAGGGACCTACGAGCAGTACTTC.

This clonotype was seen only once. It may be a read error: a sequence one base away is much more abundant. Because the CDR3 is missing its conserved closing phenylalanine or tryptophan, this is likely a read error. V usage is TRBV5-1 and J usage is TRBJ2-5; the D is unclear. Germline-derived CDR1 and CDR2 are SGHRS and YFSETQ. The CDR3 covers 14 residues. V lost 3 bases and J lost 2, with 11 bases in between. CDR3: CASSWSGNQETQYS. DNA for the CDR3: TGCGCCAGCAGCTGGTCAGGTAATCAAGAGACCCAGTACTCC.

Only a few counts were recorded for this clonotype. This chain joins TRBV28 and TRBJ2-5, with 7 bases fitting TRBD1. CDR1 and CDR2 (germline): MDHEN, SYDVKM. The V gene end was trimmed by 3 bases and the J gene end by 5 bases; junction bases not matched to a gene: 0. The CDR3 is 12 residues long. The chain's CDR3 is CASSFRGETQYF. CDR3 nucleotide sequence: TGTGCCAGCAGTTTCAGGGGGGAGACCCAGTACTTC.

This rearrangement joins TRBV4-2 to TRBJ2-1; weak D call: TRBD1 (5 bases). The CDR3 spans 14 residues. Germline loops: CDR1 LGHNA, CDR2 YNFKEQ. Deletions cut 8 bases from V and 6 bases from J, with 17 bases between. For the CDR3, the DNA is TGTGCCAGCGGGGCGACGGATTCAATCAATGAGCAGTTCTTC. It specifies CASGATDSINEQFF.

This clonotype was detected ten times or more. The chain recombines TRBV10-1 with TRBJ2-5; TRBD1 matches at 7 bases. Germline CDR1 is WNHNN and CDR2 is SYGVQD (reference sequence). Losses at the gene ends were 7 bases for V and 3 bases for J; bases not matched to a gene: 17. The CDR3 is 17 residues long. In DNA form, the CDR3 reads TGCGCCAGCAAGCAATACCGGACAGGTGGGCGCAAAGAGACCCAGTACTTC. Its protein product is CASKQYRTGGRKETQYF.

On this clonotype: A read error may produce the germline difference seen at one junction end. CDR3 coding DNA: TGTGCCACCAGTGATGGGACAGGGGCTGAAGCTTTCTTT. Its protein is CATSDGTGAEAFF. The rearrangement uses TRBV6-1 and TRBJ1-1; 10 nucleotides match TRBD1. The CDR3 sequence is 13 residues long. Germline assignment: CDR1 MNHNS and CDR2 SASEGT.

This clonotype has at least ten counts. V gene TRBV20-1 combines with J gene TRBJ2-2; D gene unclear. Germline values: CDR1 DFQATT, CDR2 SNEGSKA (reference sequence). Trimming left V 3 bases short and J 1 base short, with 9 bases between. This CDR3 region has 14 residues. CDR3 residues: CSASIPENTGELFF. Here the CDR3 DNA reads TGCAGTGCTAGTATCCCCGAGAACACCGGGGAGCTGTTTTTT.

This clonotype was seen repeatedly, ten times or more. V is TRBV12-3 or TRBV12-4 and J is TRBJ2-1, with D unresolved. The V and J ends lost 4 bases and 8 bases respectively, with 18 bases between them. The CDR3 spans 15 residues. The CDR3 DNA reads as TGTGCCAGCAGTTCCGCCCCGGGTGGTGGCGATGAGCAGTTCTTC. Amino acid sequence: CASSSAPGGGDEQFF.

The sample holds many counts of this clonotype. This chain connects TRBV7-8 to TRBJ2-5; possibly TRBD1 for D (6 bases). CDR3 length equals 14 residues. Germline loops: CDR1 SGHVS, CDR2 FQNEAQ. The V end lost 5 bases, the J end lost 7 bases, and 17 bases lay between the germline ends. CDR3 region: CASSPNRVQGTQYF. CDR3 nucleotides: TGTGCCAGCAGCCCCAACAGGGTCCAGGGGACCCAGTACTTC.

This clonotype has more than one count but fewer than ten. The chain joins TRBV2 to TRBJ2-6; perhaps TRBD1 as D (6 bases). With 6 bases removed from V and 13 bases from J, the gap between germline ends came to 19 bases. The germline CDR1 and CDR2 sequences are SNHLY and FYNNEI. The CDR3 length is 14 residues. The CDR3 protein is CASSLLGQQGVLTF. The CDR3 DNA is TGTGCCAGCAGCCTCCTCGGACAGCAGGGTGTCCTGACTTTC.

Regarding this clonotype: A much bigger clone sits one base away, suggesting this may be a read error. The V gene is TRBV27, the J gene TRBJ2-5; 7 bases agree with TRBD1. CDR3 size: 17 residues. Germline CDR1 and CDR2: MNHEY and SMNVEV (reference sequence). The CDR3 loop is CASSLWGTAKYQEAQYF. In nucleotides, the CDR3 is TGTGCCAGCAGTTTATGGGGGACAGCTAAGTACCAAGAGGCCCAGTACTTC.

This clonotype was counted many times. The chain couples TRBV5-6 to TRBJ1-2; D not certain. V lost 0 bases to trimming and J lost 4 bases, with 7 bases between them. This CDR3 spans 13 amino acids. From germline, CDR1 is SGHDT and CDR2 YYEEEE. Written as DNA, the CDR3 is TGTGCCAGCAGCTTGGCCTCAGGCTATGGCTACACCTTC. It translates to CASSLASGYGYTF.

This clonotype was detected many times. V and J are TRBV5-5 and TRBJ1-4; D not certain. Trimming left V 4 bases short and J 8 bases short, with 12 bases between. There are 13 residues in the CDR3. Germline V lookup: CDR1 SGHKS, CDR2 YYEKEE (reference sequence). The CDR3 DNA reads as TGTGCCAGCAGCCCGGGGATTCCAGAAAAACTGTTTTTT. It translates to CASSPGIPEKLFF.

The sample holds many counts of this clonotype. This chain connects TRBV20-1 to TRBJ1-4, with 8 nucleotides matching TRBD1. Germline-derived CDR1 and CDR2 are DFQATT and SNEGSKA (reference sequence). CDR3 length: 12 residues. V trimming: 6 bases; J trimming: 8 bases; junction bases outside the gene matches: 5. The CDR3 sequence is CSAQTGAEKLFF. CDR3 bases: TGCAGTGCCCAGACAGGGGCAGAAAAACTGTTTTTT.

The genes are TRBV24-1 and TRBJ1-5; D is perhaps TRBD1 (5 bases). CDR3 length equals 16 residues. Trimming took 4 bases from V and 0 from J, leaving 12 bases between them. Looked up from germline, CDR1 is KGHDR and CDR2 is SFDVKD. CDR3 loop: CATSDPGDRSNQPQHF. The CDR3 DNA sequence: TGTGCCACCAGTGACCCGGGGGACCGTAGCAATCAGCCCCAGCATTTT.

The chain has TRBV6-5 and TRBJ1-1; D might be TRBD1 (5 bases). Germline V gene lookup returns CDR1 MNHEY and CDR2 SVGAGI. V lost 5 bases, J lost 8 bases, and 12 bases lay in between. The CDR3 runs 12 residues. CDR3 sequence (DNA): TGTGCCAGCAGTAACCCGGGGCGCGAAGCTTTCTTT. Residues: CASSNPGREAFF.

In this sample, this clonotype turned up many times. The chain links TRBV3-1 to TRBJ1-6, with a tentative D call TRBD1 (6 bases). The CDR3 spans 16 residues. The V end lost 0 bases, the J end lost 6 bases, and 12 bases lay between the germline ends. Per germline, CDR1 LGHDT and CDR2 YNNKEL (reference sequence). Here the CDR3 reads CASSQEGRGRNSPLHF. In DNA, the CDR3 is TGTGCCAGCAGCCAAGAGGGCAGGGGACGTAATTCACCCCTCCACTTT.